Below, 27 T cell receptor beta chains from the same sample are listed, as sequenced in a study of blood T cells in healthy people across ages. Combining a sample-barcoded 5' primer with a J-beta primer mix, a second PCR ran for roughly 7 to 12 cycles. TCRdb analysed the 5' RACE reads with MiXCR anew, one entry per CDR3 protein. The sample includes around 2 million distinct CDR3 sequences, about two fifths of them seen just once. The sample comprised blood. Receptor source: a human donor in good health.

The V gene is TRBV7-2, the J gene TRBJ2-3; D uncertain. CDR3 length: 15 amino acids. Germline V gene data show CDR1 as SGHTA and CDR2 as FQGNSA. The V and J ends lost 4 bases and 0 bases respectively, with 11 bases between them. The CDR3 sequence is CASSSATISTDTQYF. For the CDR3, the DNA is TGTGCCAGCAGCTCCGCGACAATCAGCACAGATACGCAGTATTTT.

Details on this clonotype: An end of the junction does not agree with germline; a read error may underlie this. V is TRBV28 and J is TRBJ2-3; D is uncertain. CDR1 and CDR2 from the germline V gene are MDHEN and SYDVKM. The CDR3 totals 13 residues. CDR3 DNA: TGTGCCAGCGGTTTCCACGACTCTTACCTTAGGTATTTT. Encoded protein: CASGFHDSYLRYF.

The chain is built from TRBV7-2 and TRBJ1-2, with D hard to call. V was clipped by 6 bases and J by 2 bases, with 19 bases between them. The CDR3 loop spans 16 amino acids. From germline, CDR1 is SGHTA and CDR2 FQGNSA. The CDR3 loop reads CASSFEQRYMNYGYTF. In nucleotides, the CDR3 is TGTGCCAGCAGTTTCGAACAGCGATACATGAACTATGGCTACACCTTC.

The V and J genes are TRBV7-2 and TRBJ1-2; D remains unclear. The CDR3 has 15 amino acids. Germline lookup yields CDR1 SGHTA and CDR2 FQGNSA. V lost 4 bases to trimming and J lost 0 bases, with 12 bases between them. CDR3 loop: CASSSRRGSNYGYTF. CDR3 nucleotide sequence: TGTGCCAGCAGCTCAAGGCGCGGATCTAACTATGGCTACACCTTC.

The rearrangement joins TRBV6-5 to TRBJ1-6; no clear D. Looked up from germline, CDR1 is MNHEY and CDR2 is SVGAGI. V gave up 2 bases and J gave up 7 bases, with 9 bases separating them. The CDR3 has 14 amino acids. For the CDR3, the DNA is TGTGCCAGCAGTTACCGGTCAGCCAATTCACCCCTCCACTTT. This sequence encodes CASSYRSANSPLHF.

This chain links TRBV10-3 with TRBJ1-1; D perhaps matches TRBD1 (5 bases). Germline CDR1 ENHRY, CDR2 SYGVKD. This CDR3 has 14 residues. The V gene lost 5 bases and the J gene lost 1 base, with 11 bases spanning the gap. The CDR3 bases are TGTGCCATCAGTACAGGACCGACGAACACTGAAGCTTTCTTT. Residues: CAISTGPTNTEAFF.

The rearrangement uses TRBV20-1 and TRBJ2-7; the D call may be TRBD1 or TRBD2 (5 bases each). The germline V and J ends were trimmed by 5 bases and 3 bases, with 17 bases remaining between them. This CDR3 comprises 14 residues. From germline, CDR1 is DFQATT and CDR2 SNEGSKA (reference sequence). CDR3 residues: CSARDAGRDYEQYF. CDR3 sequence (DNA): TGCAGTGCTCGGGATGCGGGCAGGGACTACGAGCAGTACTTC.

This clonotype was counted once. This sequence joins TRBV18 and TRBJ2-4; no firm D call. CDR1 and CDR2 (germline): KGHSH, LQKENI. This CDR3 contains 15 residues. With 2 bases removed from V and 6 bases from J, the gap between germline ends came to 14 bases. The CDR3 DNA sequence: TGTGCCAGCTCACCAACTTATAGGGAAGGAAACATTCAGTACTTC. It codes for CASSPTYREGNIQYF.

The V call is TRBV20-1, the J call TRBJ2-5; 10 nucleotides match TRBD2. The length of the CDR3 is 17 residues. V lost 3 bases and J lost 5; bases outside the gene matches: 15. Germline lookup yields CDR1 DFQATT and CDR2 SNEGSKA (reference sequence). The CDR3 spells CSASSLPLAGVSETQYF. The CDR3, as DNA: TGCAGTGCTAGTAGCCTCCCTCTAGCGGGGGTTAGCGAGACCCAGTACTTC.

This clonotype was counted between two and nine times. At one of its ends the junction is not consistent with the germline gene, which may arise from a read error. For the CDR3, the DNA is TGTGCCATACGAGACGGGGACTTGGGACCCTCTGGTGCCAACGTCCTGACTTTC. This translates into CAIRDGDLGPSGANVLTF. The J gene is TRBJ2-6, the V gene TRBV10-3, with a possible D match to TRBD2 (6 bases). Germline V lookup: CDR1 ENHRY, CDR2 SYGVKD. This CDR3 comprises 18 residues.

The V call is TRBV5-6, the J call TRBJ1-2; unclear D gene. CDR3 length equals 13 residues. Between the trimmed V and J ends, which lost 4 bases and 5 bases, there was a span of 12 bases. Germline CDR1 SGHDT, CDR2 YYEEEE. The CDR3 nucleotides read TGTGCCAGCAGCAAACCCGTAGGGTATGGCTACACCTTC. Translation: CASSKPVGYGYTF.

The genes are TRBV12-3 or TRBV12-4 and TRBJ2-3; 7 bases are a match to TRBD2. V lost 8 bases to trimming and J lost 2 bases; unmatched junction nucleotides: 7. The CDR3 spans 14 residues. CDR3 region: CASAGAGNTDTQYF. The CDR3 DNA sequence: TGTGCCAGCGCGGGAGCGGGCAACACAGATACGCAGTATTTT.

This clonotype was counted between two and nine times. The chain carries TRBV2 and TRBJ2-7, with 10 bases aligning to TRBD1. The germline CDR1 and CDR2 sequences are SNHLY and FYNNEI. This CDR3 is built from 13 residues. Unmatched junction bases numbered 4, after V lost 6 bases and J lost 5 bases. The CDR3 nucleotides read TGTGCCAGCAGGGGACAGGGGTTCCACGAGCAGTACTTC. Translating it yields CASRGQGFHEQYF.

This clonotype was seen only a few times. This rearrangement joins TRBV14 to TRBJ2-3; D is undetermined. The V gene lost 3 bases and the J gene lost 6 bases, with 4 bases spanning the gap. Germline V gene sequence: CDR1 SGHDN, CDR2 FVKESK. This CDR3 region has 11 residues. The CDR3 sequence is CASSHADTQYF. CDR3 nucleotides: TGTGCCAGCAGCCACGCTGATACGCAGTATTTT.

This clonotype was detected only a few times. The V and J genes are TRBV28 and TRBJ2-1; 7 bases map to TRBD1. The CDR3 is 15 residues long. Trimming took 6 bases from V and 3 from J; bases not matched to a gene: 8. Germline CDR1 and CDR2: MDHEN and SYDVKM. CDR3 loop: CASSPGQALYNEQFF. The CDR3 DNA is TGTGCCAGCAGCCCAGGACAGGCGCTCTACAATGAGCAGTTCTTC.

The chain couples TRBV3-1 to TRBJ1-2; D uncertain. The CDR3 sequence is 14 residues long. V dropped 4 bases and J dropped 2 bases, with 11 bases sitting between them. The germline gives CDR1 LGHDT, CDR2 YNNKEL (reference sequence). CDR3: CASSPLSGNYGYTF. CDR3 bases: TGTGCCAGCAGCCCGTTGTCGGGGAACTATGGCTACACCTTC.

This clonotype was observed a few times. The chain recombines TRBV13 with TRBJ2-4; maybe TRBD2 (5 bases). This CDR3 region has 18 residues. CDR1 PRHDT and CDR2 FYEKMQ come from the germline V gene (reference sequence). V dropped 6 bases and J dropped 0 bases, with 21 bases sitting between them. The CDR3 region is CASSPYTGSREAKNIQYF. In DNA form, the CDR3 reads TGTGCCAGCAGTCCCTATACGGGATCACGGGAAGCCAAAAACATTCAGTACTTC.

This clonotype was seen once. This chain joins TRBV4-3 and TRBJ2-7, with 15 nucleotides matching TRBD2. This CDR3 has 19 residues. Germline V lookup: CDR1 LGHNA, CDR2 YSLEER. Losses at the gene ends were 1 base for V and 1 base for J; bases not matched to a gene: 8. In DNA form, the CDR3 reads TGCGCCAGCAGCCAAGGTCGACCGGGACTAGCGGGGGGATCCTACGAGCAGTACTTC. It translates to CASSQGRPGLAGGSYEQYF.

The J gene is TRBJ2-7, the V gene TRBV18; TRBD1 might be the D (5 bases). The CDR3 consists of 15 residues. Looked up from germline, CDR1 is KGHSH and CDR2 is LQKENI. DNA for the CDR3: TGTGCGAGCCCACAGGCCGGTACCGGTGTCTACGAGCAGTACTTC. Translated, it gives CASPQAGTGVYEQYF.

This clonotype was counted a single time. This chain joins TRBV6-2 or TRBV6-3 and TRBJ2-7; D possibly corresponds to TRBD2 (6 bases). The CDR3 spans 17 residues. The germline V gene encodes CDR1 MNHEY and CDR2 SVGEGT. The ends were cut back, 0 bases at V and 5 bases at J, with 20 bases in the middle. In DNA, the CDR3 is TGTGCCAGCAGTTACTCCTCCCGGCGGAGGGAGCTCCACGAGCAGTACTTC. Amino acid sequence: CASSYSSRRRELHEQYF.

The chain links TRBV12-3 or TRBV12-4 to TRBJ1-2; tentatively, D is TRBD1 (6 bases). The V end was cut by 6 bases, the J end by 4 bases, with 15 bases between. The CDR3 runs to 14 residues. The CDR3 region is CASSLNTGTYGYTF. As DNA, the CDR3 is TGTGCCAGCAGCCTAAACACAGGGACCTATGGCTACACCTTC.

The chain has TRBV4-2 and TRBJ1-1, with D possibly matching TRBD1 (6 bases). The CDR3 is 17 amino acids. Trimming cost V 3 bases and J 5 bases, with 22 bases left between them. Germline V lookup: CDR1 LGHNA, CDR2 YNFKEQ. The CDR3 DNA follows: TGTGCCAGCAGCCACACACAAAATGGGGGGCGGGGGACTGAAGCTTTCTTT. Amino acid sequence: CASSHTQNGGRGTEAFF.

This clonotype was counted only a few times. The chain couples TRBV7-2 to TRBJ2-1; 8 bases agree with TRBD1. V was pared by 5 bases and J by 5 bases, with 17 bases of the junction left unmatched. This CDR3 is 18 amino acids long. CDR1 SGHTA and CDR2 FQGNSA come from the germline V gene. CDR3 nucleotides: TGTGCCAGCAGCCGGAGGACAGGGATCTATAGGGAAAACAATGAGCAGTTCTTC. Amino acid sequence: CASSRRTGIYRENNEQFF.

The chain is built from TRBV7-8 and TRBJ1-5, with 7 bases that match TRBD1. From germline, CDR1 is SGHVS and CDR2 FQNEAQ. There are 15 residues in the CDR3. J lost 0 bases, V lost 8 bases, and 7 bases had no gene match. The CDR3 DNA follows: TGTGCCAGCGGATTAAGACAGGGTAGCAATCAGCCCCAGCATTTT. Its protein is CASGLRQGSNQPQHF.

This clonotype was seen a handful of times. The V and J genes are TRBV2 and TRBJ2-1; 8 bases match TRBD1. Trimming cost V 2 bases and J 3 bases; bases outside gene matches: 6. This CDR3 is built from 16 residues. The germline V gene has CDR1 SNHLY and CDR2 FYNNEI. DNA for the CDR3: TGTGCCAGCAGTGAAAGTTCAGGGGGCTACTACAATGAGCAGTTCTTC. It specifies CASSESSGGYYNEQFF.

The rearrangement joins TRBV4-2 to TRBJ1-1; perhaps TRBD1 as D (6 bases). This CDR3 has 15 residues. Trimming removed 0 bases from V and 5 bases from J, with 13 bases in between. Per the germline V gene, CDR1 is LGHNA and CDR2 is YNFKEQ. The chain's CDR3 is CASSQDLDRRTEAFF. The DNA of the CDR3 is TGTGCCAGCAGCCAAGATCTTGACAGGAGGACTGAAGCTTTCTTT.

The genes are TRBV20-1 and TRBJ2-5; TRBD2 matches 12 bases. V trimming: 3 bases; J trimming: 4 bases; junction bases outside the gene matches: 6. This CDR3 has 15 residues. CDR1 and CDR2 (germline): DFQATT, SNEGSKA (reference sequence). In nucleotides, the CDR3 is TGCAGTGCTAGTGTTGAGACTAGCGGGGGAGAGACCCAGTACTTC. Translating it yields CSASVETSGGETQYF.